Each of the 30 T cell receptor beta chains below was sequenced from the same sample in a study of identical twins. TCRdb re-called the 5' RACE reads with MiXCR, one entry per CDR3 protein. Counted here are 350,000 to 450,000 distinct CDR3 sequences, around a sixth occurring once; the ten biggest clones make up around 12%. The sample consisted of naive T cells sorted from blood. These receptor sequences come from a man in his forties or fifties in good health.

The sample holds a few counts of this clonotype. At one end the junction does not follow the germline gene, possibly because of a read error. V and J are TRBV7-2 and TRBJ2-7; the match to TRBD2 covers 12 bases. The CDR3 spans 16 residues. CDR1 and CDR2 (germline): SGHTA, FQGNSA. CDR3: CVSSLASGRAIYEQYF. DNA for the CDR3: TGTGTCAGCAGCTTAGCTAGCGGGAGGGCCATTTACGAGCAGTACTTC.

The chain employs TRBV20-1 and TRBJ1-1; no clear D gene. Per the germline V gene, CDR1 is DFQATT and CDR2 is SNEGSKA (reference sequence). V lost 6 bases, J lost 0 bases, and 11 bases lay in between. The CDR3 runs to 13 residues. DNA of the CDR3: TGCAGTGCCCCGAGTAGCATGAACACTGAAGCTTTCTTT. It codes for CSAPSSMNTEAFF.

This clonotype has just a few counts. This sequence joins TRBV5-1 and TRBJ2-3, with unresolved D. Germline V lookup: CDR1 SGHRS, CDR2 YFSETQ. The CDR3 is 15 residues long. V was clipped by 0 bases and J by 2 bases, with 10 bases between them. CDR3 sequence reads: CASSLVGQLTDTQYF. The CDR3, as DNA: TGCGCCAGCAGCTTGGTAGGTCAGCTCACAGATACGCAGTATTTT.

The V and J genes are TRBV11-2 and TRBJ2-1, with D perhaps matching TRBD1 (6 bases). CDR1 and CDR2 from the germline V gene are SGHAT and FQNNGV. V was shortened by 3 bases and J by 9 bases, with 9 bases between the two germline ends. The CDR3 runs to 12 residues. CDR3 nucleotides: TGTGCCAGCAGCTTCGGACAGCCTGAGCAGTTCTTC. Its translation is CASSFGQPEQFF.

This clonotype was counted ten times or more. The chain is built from TRBV20-1 and TRBJ1-2; D is possibly TRBD1 (5 bases). This CDR3 has 12 amino acids. The V gene's germline CDR1 is DFQATT and CDR2 SNEGSKA (reference sequence). V gave up 2 bases and J gave up 8 bases, with 12 bases separating them. In nucleotides, the CDR3 is TGCAGTGCTAGATCCAGGGCCAAAGGCTACACCTTC. Translating it yields CSARSRAKGYTF.

This clonotype came up many times. The rearrangement links TRBV29-1 to TRBJ2-1; a possible D gene is TRBD1 (6 bases). Trimming removed 3 bases at V and 5 bases at J, with 14 bases between. CDR1 and CDR2 (germline): SQVTM, ANQGSEA. The CDR3 is 14 amino acids. The CDR3 here is CSVDPSQGNNEQFF. The CDR3 bases are TGCAGCGTTGATCCGTCACAGGGTAACAATGAGCAGTTCTTC.

The chain combines TRBV7-9 with TRBJ2-7; D not resolved. The germline gives CDR1 SEHNR, CDR2 FQNEAQ (reference sequence). Deletions cut 1 base from V and 6 bases from J, with 22 bases between. This CDR3 region has 17 residues. This CDR3 reads CASSLVAVDPGLVEQYF. CDR3 DNA sequence: TGTGCCAGCAGCTTAGTGGCTGTCGACCCAGGTCTGGTCGAGCAGTACTTC.

Concerning this clonotype itself: A much larger clone is a single base away; this may be a read error. This chain connects TRBV19 to TRBJ2-5; tentative D call: TRBD2 (7 bases). CDR1 is LNHDA, CDR2 SQIVND, per germline (reference sequence). The CDR3 is 16 amino acids. V lost 1 base and J lost 1, with 13 bases in between. CDR3 sequence (DNA): TGTGCCAGTAGTATAGGTGGCGGGGGCTTCCAAGAGACCCAGTACTTC. As protein: CASSIGGGGFQETQYF.

The CDR3 DNA reads as TGCGCCAGCAGCCAAGTTCGGTCACCCCTCCACTTT. Its translation is CASSQVRSPLHF. This sequence joins TRBV4-1 and TRBJ1-6; no clear D. This CDR3 is built from 12 residues. Germline V gives CDR1 MGHRA, CDR2 YSYEKL. Trimming stripped 1 base from V and 10 bases from J, with 5 bases between.

At least ten counts were recorded for this clonotype. This chain uses TRBV12-3 or TRBV12-4 with TRBJ2-7; D may be TRBD1 (6 bases). CDR3 length: 13 residues. Between the trimmed V and J ends, which lost 5 bases and 3 bases, there was a span of 11 bases. CDR3 in amino acids: CASSPDSYYEQYF. The CDR3, as DNA: TGTGCCAGCAGTCCGGACAGCTACTACGAGCAGTACTTC.

In regard to this clonotype: Just one base apart from a much larger clone, this may be a read error. The chain is built from TRBV10-3 and TRBJ2-5; TRBD1 might be the D (5 bases). The CDR3 length is 15 residues. Per the germline V gene, CDR1 is ENHRY and CDR2 is SYGVKD. In DNA form, the CDR3 reads TGTGCCAGCAGTGAGTCCGTGGCAGGGATGGAGACCCAGTACTTC. Protein product: CASSESVAGMETQYF.

This chain uses TRBV5-1 with TRBJ2-1; no clear D. The CDR3 has 14 residues. Per the germline V gene, CDR1 is SGHRS and CDR2 is YFSETQ. The V end was cut by 4 bases, the J end by 4 bases, with 12 bases between. The CDR3 region is CASSTSQEYNEQFF. The CDR3 DNA sequence: TGCGCCAGCAGCACCAGCCAAGAGTACAATGAGCAGTTCTTC.

On this clonotype itself: Relative to the germline gene, one junction end is altered; a read error may explain this. V usage is TRBV19 and J usage is TRBJ2-1, with 7 bases lining up with TRBD1. This CDR3 has 14 residues. Germline V lookup: CDR1 LNHDA, CDR2 SQIVND (reference sequence). The CDR3 DNA follows: TGTGCCAGTAGCAAGGGACAGCCTTACATTGAGCAGTTCTTC. Encoded protein: CASSKGQPYIEQFF.

The chain's CDR3 is CSASLSGAMGEQYF. The DNA for the CDR3 is TGCAGTGCTAGCTTATCAGGGGCTATGGGGGAGCAGTACTTC. The chain joins TRBV20-1 to TRBJ2-7; tentatively, D is TRBD1 (6 bases). CDR1 is DFQATT, CDR2 SNEGSKA, per germline (reference sequence). Trimming pared 3 bases from V and 7 bases from J, leaving 19 bases between. The CDR3 extends over 14 amino acids.

This clonotype was counted between two and nine times. A much larger clone sits a single nucleotide away, making a read error possible. This chain links TRBV5-1 with TRBJ2-7, with TRBD1 matching 7 bases. J was trimmed by 2 bases and V by 4 bases; bases with no gene match: 3. The CDR3 contains 13 residues. CDR1 and CDR2 from the germline V gene are SGHRS and YFSETQ. CDR3 residues: CASSIDRAYEQYF. CDR3 DNA sequence: TGCGCCAGCAGCATCGACAGGGCCTACGAGCAGTACTTC.

The table lists this clonotype with many counts. The genes are TRBV5-1 and TRBJ1-2; the D is unclear. The germline CDR1 and CDR2 sequences are SGHRS and YFSETQ. V lost 2 bases and J 8 bases, leaving 13 bases between the germline ends. The CDR3 extends over 13 amino acids. CDR3 in amino acids: CASSLNEGGGYTF. The CDR3 nucleotides read TGCGCCAGCAGCTTAAACGAAGGTGGCGGCTACACCTTC.

This clonotype was observed a few times. CDR3 bases: TGTGCCAGCAGCAGACAGGGGCTGAACACCGGGGAGCTGTTTTTT. This translates into CASSRQGLNTGELFF. The rearrangement uses TRBV4-2 and TRBJ2-2; 8 bases align to TRBD1. CDR1 LGHNA and CDR2 YNFKEQ come from the germline V gene. Trimming cost V 5 bases and J 1 base; bases outside gene matches: 3. CDR3 length equals 15 residues.

This clonotype was detected ten times or more. The chain combines TRBV6-6 with TRBJ2-7; D gene unclear. V was clipped by 11 bases and J by 1 base, with 12 bases between them. Germline V gene lookup returns CDR1 MNHNY and CDR2 SVGAGI (reference sequence). The CDR3 is 12 residues long. CDR3 amino acids: CAAGYISYEQYF. The DNA of the CDR3 is TGTGCCGCCGGATATATTTCCTACGAGCAGTACTTC.

This sequence joins TRBV11-2 and TRBJ2-3; D is perhaps TRBD1 (6 bases). This CDR3 is 14 amino acids long. Germline V gene sequence: CDR1 SGHAT, CDR2 FQNNGV. V shed 4 bases and J shed 6 bases, with 14 bases lying between them. CDR3 amino acids: CASSSYRESDTQYF. CDR3 bases: TGTGCCAGCAGCTCTTACAGGGAATCGGATACGCAGTATTTT.

This clonotype was detected only a few times. The chain's CDR3 is CAISQGAGYEQYF. Here the CDR3 DNA reads TGTGCCATTTCCCAGGGGGCGGGATACGAGCAGTACTTC. The chain uses TRBV10-3 and TRBJ2-7; 8 positions match TRBD1. The ends lost 9 bases at V and 4 bases at J; junction bases unmatched: 8. CDR1 is ENHRY, CDR2 SYGVKD, per germline. CDR3 length: 13 amino acids.

This clonotype was observed a handful of times. This chain's CDR3 is CASSLADWREFVDTQYF. The CDR3, as DNA: TGTGCCAGCAGCTTAGCGGATTGGCGGGAGTTTGTAGATACGCAGTATTTT. The chain employs TRBV7-6 and TRBJ2-3; TRBD2 matches 7 bases. Germline CDR1 SGHVS, CDR2 FNYEAQ. The CDR3 is 17 residues long. After removal of 0 bases from V and 5 bases from J, the junction contained 11 bases not matched to a gene.

The chain combines TRBV6-1 with TRBJ2-3; TRBD2 might be the D (5 bases). The CDR3 runs 15 residues. Germline values: CDR1 MNHNS, CDR2 SASEGT. The V end was cut by 8 bases, the J end by 0 bases, with 15 bases between. The CDR3 nucleotides are TGTGCCAGCGAGAAGCGGAGGCCTAGCACAGATACGCAGTATTTT. This codes for CASEKRRPSTDTQYF.

The chain links TRBV27 to TRBJ2-3; no firm D call. V was shortened by 3 bases and J by 4 bases, with 8 bases between the two germline ends. Germline V gives CDR1 MNHEY, CDR2 SMNVEV (reference sequence). CDR3 length: 13 amino acids. This chain's CDR3 is CASSFSWADTQYF. CDR3 DNA sequence: TGTGCCAGCAGTTTTTCGTGGGCAGATACGCAGTATTTT.

This clonotype was observed a handful of times. The chain joins TRBV15 to TRBJ2-7; TRBD1 matches 9 bases. The CDR3 runs to 15 residues. The J segment lost 3 bases and the V segment lost 3 bases, leaving 6 bases of the junction unmatched. Germline CDR1 and CDR2: LNHNV and YYDKDF (reference sequence). The DNA of the CDR3 is TGTGCCACCAGCAGCACGCCGGGACAGGGCTACGAGCAGTACTTC. Amino acids: CATSSTPGQGYEQYF.

This rearrangement joins TRBV7-9 to TRBJ2-3; TRBD2 matches at 11 bases. The germline V gene encodes CDR1 SEHNR and CDR2 FQNEAQ (reference sequence). Trimming took 7 bases from V and 3 from J; bases not matched to a gene: 3. The CDR3 has 14 residues. CDR3 loop: CASIAGGRTDTQYF. The DNA of the CDR3 is TGTGCCAGCATAGCGGGAGGGCGGACAGATACGCAGTATTTT.

This clonotype was observed a few times. The V gene is TRBV20-1, the J gene TRBJ2-5; 10 bases fit TRBD1. J lost 7 bases, V lost 1 base, and 12 bases had no gene match. Germline assignment: CDR1 DFQATT and CDR2 SNEGSKA (reference sequence). The CDR3 is 16 amino acids. As DNA, the CDR3 is TGCAGTGCTAGAGGAACCGGGACAGGGGACTCCGCGACCCAGTACTTC. This gives the protein CSARGTGTGDSATQYF.

There are a few counts of this clonotype. The J gene is TRBJ1-1, the V gene TRBV4-1; 7 bases fit TRBD1. Trimming took 6 bases from V and 1 from J; bases not matched to a gene: 8. Looked up from germline, CDR1 is MGHRA and CDR2 is YSYEKL. This CDR3 comprises 15 residues. DNA of the CDR3: TGCGCCAGCAGACGACAGGGTATTGAGAACACTGAAGCTTTCTTT. Residues: CASRRQGIENTEAFF.

This sequence joins TRBV28 and TRBJ2-5; a weak D match, TRBD2 (5 bases). The CDR3 runs 13 residues. CDR1 is MDHEN, CDR2 SYDVKM, per germline. Trimming took off 6 bases at V and 5 bases at J, with 13 bases between the two ends. The CDR3 DNA is TGTGCCAGCAGAGAGGGAGTCAGGGAGACCCAGTACTTC. Its protein is CASREGVRETQYF. Full variable domain (remainder filled in from reference TRBV28 and TRBJ2-5): DVKVTQSSRYLVKRTGEKVFLECVQDMDHENMFWYRQDPGLGLRLIYFSYDVKMKEKGDIPEGYSVSREKKERFSLILESASTNQTSMYLCASREGVRETQYFGPGTRLLVL.

The chain combines TRBV6-1 with TRBJ1-2, with D perhaps TRBD1 (5 bases). The CDR3 length is 14 residues. CDR1 is MNHNS, CDR2 SASEGT, per germline. V shed 6 bases and J shed 1 base, with 12 bases lying between them. The CDR3 protein is CASSIWGGNYGYTF. The CDR3 coding sequence is TGTGCCAGCAGCATATGGGGGGGTAACTATGGCTACACCTTC.

In this sample, this clonotype turned up a few times. The gene calls are TRBV4-3 and TRBJ2-5; no reliable D call. V gave up 0 bases and J gave up 3 bases, with 5 bases separating them. This CDR3 region has 13 residues. Germline V gives CDR1 LGHNA, CDR2 YSLEER. The DNA for the CDR3 is TGCGCCAGCAGCCAAGAAAGGGAAGAGACCCAGTACTTC. Amino acid sequence: CASSQEREETQYF.